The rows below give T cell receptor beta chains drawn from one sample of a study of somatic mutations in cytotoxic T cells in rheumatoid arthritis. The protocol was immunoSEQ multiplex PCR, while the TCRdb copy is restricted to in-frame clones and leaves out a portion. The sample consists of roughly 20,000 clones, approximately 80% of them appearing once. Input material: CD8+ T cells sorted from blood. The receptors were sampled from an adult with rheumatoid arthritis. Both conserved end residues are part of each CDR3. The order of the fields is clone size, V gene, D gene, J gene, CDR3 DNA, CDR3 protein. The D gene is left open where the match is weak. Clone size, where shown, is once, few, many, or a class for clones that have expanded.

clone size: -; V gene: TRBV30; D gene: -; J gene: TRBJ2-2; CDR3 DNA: TGTGCCTGGACACGTGCACCGGGAGAGCTGTTTTTT; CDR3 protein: CAWTRAPGELFF
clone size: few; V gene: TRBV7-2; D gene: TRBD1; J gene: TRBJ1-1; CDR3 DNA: TGTGCCAGCAGCGAAAGTCGGGGACAGGGGAACACTGAAGCTTTCTTT; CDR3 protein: CASSESRGQGNTEAFF
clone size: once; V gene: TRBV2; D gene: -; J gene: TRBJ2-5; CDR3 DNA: TGTGCCACACCAGGGGGGCGATCCGCCGAGACCCAGTACTTC; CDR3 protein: CATPGGRSAETQYF
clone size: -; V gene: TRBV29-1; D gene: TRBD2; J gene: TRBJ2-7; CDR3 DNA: TGCAGCGTTGCAGGGACTAGCGGGAGCTCCTACGAGCAGTACTTC; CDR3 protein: CSVAGTSGSSYEQYF
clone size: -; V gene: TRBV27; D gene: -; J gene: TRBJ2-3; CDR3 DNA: TGTGCCAGCAGCGCTGTCACAGATACGCAGTATTTT; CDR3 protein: CASSAVTDTQYF
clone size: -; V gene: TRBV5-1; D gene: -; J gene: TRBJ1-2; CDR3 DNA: TGCGCCAGCAGCTTAGATTATAGCTATGGCTACACCTTC; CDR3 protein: CASSLDYSYGYTF
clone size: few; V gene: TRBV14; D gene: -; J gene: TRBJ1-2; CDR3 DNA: TGTGCCAGCAGCCAAGGACAGGCAATTAATGGCTACACCTTC; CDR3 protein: CASSQGQAINGYTF
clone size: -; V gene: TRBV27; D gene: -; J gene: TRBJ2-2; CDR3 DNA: TGTGCCAGCAGTTTAGGGGGATCCGCGGGCGGGGAGCTGTTTTTT; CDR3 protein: CASSLGGSAGGELFF
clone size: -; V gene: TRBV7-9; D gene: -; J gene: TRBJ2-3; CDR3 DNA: TGTGCCAGCAGCTTAGAGGGTCCTACGACAGATACGCAGTATTTT; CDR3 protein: CASSLEGPTTDTQYF
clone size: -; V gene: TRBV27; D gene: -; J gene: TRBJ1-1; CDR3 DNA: TGTGCCAGCATGAGGGGGTGGGGGGGGCTGAACACTGAAGCTTTCTTT; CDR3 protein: CASMRGWGGLNTEAFF
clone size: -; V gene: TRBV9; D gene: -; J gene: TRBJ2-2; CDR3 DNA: TGTGCCAGCAGCGTAGAGAGACACACGAACACCGGGGAGCTGTTTTTT; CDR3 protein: CASSVERHTNTGELFF
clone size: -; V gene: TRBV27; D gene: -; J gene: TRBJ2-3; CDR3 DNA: TGTGCCAGCAGTTCCGGCGTGTCCCAGTATTTT; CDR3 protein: CASSSGVSQYF
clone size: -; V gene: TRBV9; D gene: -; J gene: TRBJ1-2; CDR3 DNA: TGTGCCAGCAACGGGCAACGGAGCTCTAACTATGGCTACACCTTC; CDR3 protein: CASNGQRSSNYGYTF
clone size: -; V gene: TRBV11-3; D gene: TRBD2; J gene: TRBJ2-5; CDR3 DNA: TGTGCCAGCAGCTTTTTTTGGGGGACTAGCGGGAGAGAGACCCAGTACTTC; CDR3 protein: CASSFFWGTSGRETQYF
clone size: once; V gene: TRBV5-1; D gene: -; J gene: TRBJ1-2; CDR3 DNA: TGCGCCAGCAGCTTGGACCGTTTTACTAACTATGGCTACACCTTC; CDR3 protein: CASSLDRFTNYGYTF
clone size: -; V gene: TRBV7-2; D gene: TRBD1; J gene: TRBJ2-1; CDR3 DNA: TGTGCCAGCAGAACAGACAGGGATGAGCAGTTCTTC; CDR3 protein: CASRTDRDEQFF
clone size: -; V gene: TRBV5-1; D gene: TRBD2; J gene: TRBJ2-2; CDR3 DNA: TGCGCCAGCAGCATCAGCGGGAGGGCGAACGGCGGGGAGCTGTTTTTT; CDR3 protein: CASSISGRANGGELFF
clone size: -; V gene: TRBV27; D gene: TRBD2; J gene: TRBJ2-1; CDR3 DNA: TGTGCCAGCAGGCGACTAGCGGGAGGGTTCTACAATGAGCAGTTCTTC; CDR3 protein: CASRRLAGGFYNEQFF
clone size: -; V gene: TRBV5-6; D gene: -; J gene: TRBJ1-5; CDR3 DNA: TGTGCCAGCAGCTTGTGGAACGGGCCCACGGATCAGCCCCAGCATTTT; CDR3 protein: CASSLWNGPTDQPQHF
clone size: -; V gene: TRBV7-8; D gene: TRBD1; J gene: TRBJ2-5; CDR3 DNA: TGTGCCAGCAGCTTAGCCGGGACAGGGCTCCAAGAGACCCAGTACTTC; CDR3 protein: CASSLAGTGLQETQYF
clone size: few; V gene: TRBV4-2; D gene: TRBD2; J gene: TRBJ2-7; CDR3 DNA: TGTGCCAGCAGCCAAGGACTAGCGGATTACGAGCAGTACTTC; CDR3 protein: CASSQGLADYEQYF
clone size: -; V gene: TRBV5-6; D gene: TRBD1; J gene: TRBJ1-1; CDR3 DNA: TGTGCCAGCAGCTTCGGGACAGGGGGAACTGAAGCTTTCTTT; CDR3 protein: CASSFGTGGTEAFF
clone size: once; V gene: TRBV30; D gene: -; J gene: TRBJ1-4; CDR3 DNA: TGTGCCTGGAGTGAGGACGGTAATGAAAAACTGTTTTTT; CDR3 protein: CAWSEDGNEKLFF
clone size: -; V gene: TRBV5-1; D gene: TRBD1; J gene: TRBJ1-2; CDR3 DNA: TGCGCCAGCAGCCCTAGGACAGGAGCTATCCTCTATGGCTACACCTTC; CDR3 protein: CASSPRTGAILYGYTF
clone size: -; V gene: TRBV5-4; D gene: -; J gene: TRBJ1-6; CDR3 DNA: TGTGCCAGCAGCTTGGGGGGGGACATCGGGTCACCCCTCCACTTT; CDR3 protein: CASSLGGDIGSPLHF
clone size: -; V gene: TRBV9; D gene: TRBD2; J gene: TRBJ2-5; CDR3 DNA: TGTGCCAGCAGCGTAGGCCTAGCGGGGGGTGAGACCCAGTACTTC; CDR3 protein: CASSVGLAGGETQYF
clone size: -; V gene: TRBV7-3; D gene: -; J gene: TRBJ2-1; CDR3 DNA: TGTGCCAGCAGCTTAACCGGGGGCTCCTACAATGAGCAGTTCTTC; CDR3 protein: CASSLTGGSYNEQFF
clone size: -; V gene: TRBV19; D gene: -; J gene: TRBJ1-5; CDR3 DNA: TGTGCCAGTAGTACTCGTGGGGGGCTGCCGAGGAAGCCCCAGCATTTT; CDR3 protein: CASSTRGGLPRKPQHF
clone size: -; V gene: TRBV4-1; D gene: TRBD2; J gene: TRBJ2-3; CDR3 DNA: TGCGCCAGCAGCCAAAATAGCGGGGGTTCCACAGATACGCAGTATTTT; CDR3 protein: CASSQNSGGSTDTQYF
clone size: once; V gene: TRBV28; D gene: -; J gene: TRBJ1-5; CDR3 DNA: TGTGCCAGCAGTTTCAACCTGGAGGTGGGCCCCCAGCATTTT; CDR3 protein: CASSFNLEVGPQHF
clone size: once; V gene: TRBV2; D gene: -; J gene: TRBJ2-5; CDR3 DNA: TGTGCCAGCTGGGACGGCAAAGAGACCCAGTACTTC; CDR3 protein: CASWDGKETQYF
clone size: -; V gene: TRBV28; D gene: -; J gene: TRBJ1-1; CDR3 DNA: TGTGCCAGCAGTCTGGGCCCCCGGAACACTGAAGCTTTCTTT; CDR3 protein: CASSLGPRNTEAFF
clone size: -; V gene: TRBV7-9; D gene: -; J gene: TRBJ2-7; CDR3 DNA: TGTGCCAGCAGCTCGTCAGAACTCAGGGACGAGCAGTACTTC; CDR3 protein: CASSSSELRDEQYF
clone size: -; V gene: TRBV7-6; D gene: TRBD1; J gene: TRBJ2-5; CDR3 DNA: TGTGCCAGCAGCCCCGGGACAGGGTTCCAAGAGACCCAGTACTTC; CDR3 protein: CASSPGTGFQETQYF
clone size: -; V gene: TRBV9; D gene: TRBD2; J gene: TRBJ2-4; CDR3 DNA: TGTGCCAGCAGCTTGGGACTAGCGGGAGGCAAAAACATTCAGTACTTC; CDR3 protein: CASSLGLAGGKNIQYF
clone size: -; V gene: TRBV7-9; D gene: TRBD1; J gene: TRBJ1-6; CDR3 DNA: TGTGCCAGCAGCTTAGTTCAGGGGGCGGATTCACCCCTCCACTTT; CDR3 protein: CASSLVQGADSPLHF
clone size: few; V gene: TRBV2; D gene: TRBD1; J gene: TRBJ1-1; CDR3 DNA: TGTGCCAGCAGGGCAGGGGGCTTGAACACTGAAGCTTTCTTT; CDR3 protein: CASRAGGLNTEAFF